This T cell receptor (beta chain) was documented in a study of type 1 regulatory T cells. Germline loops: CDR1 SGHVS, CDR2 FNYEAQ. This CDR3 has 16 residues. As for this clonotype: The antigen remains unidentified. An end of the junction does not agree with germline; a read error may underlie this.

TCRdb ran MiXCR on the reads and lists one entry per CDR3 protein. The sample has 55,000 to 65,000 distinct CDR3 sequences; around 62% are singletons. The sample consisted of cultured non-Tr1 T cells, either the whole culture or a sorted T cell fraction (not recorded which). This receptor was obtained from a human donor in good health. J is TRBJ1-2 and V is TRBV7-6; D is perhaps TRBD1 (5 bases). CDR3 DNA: TGTGCCAGCAGCTTGGGCGGGAGGGGAACAAACTATTGCTACACCTTC. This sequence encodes CASSLGGRGTNYCYTF.